This T cell receptor (beta chain) emerged from a study of cytomegalovirus exposure and HLA in healthy donors. Concerning this clone itself: Its specificity is unknown.

General study results and limits: The availability of immune exposure information extended only to CMV serostatus. In presence/absence analyses, roughly uniform sequencing depth across donors was assumed. A later analysis linked 15,000 to 20,000 TCR beta sequences to HLA alleles at 0.05 false discovery rate.

The PCR had 60 Vbeta and 13 Jbeta primers. Produced via immunoSEQ multiplex PCR; TCRdb's table is partial and in-frame only. The repertoire holds roughly 180,000 clones, with 75% to 85% as singletons. Trimming cost V 4 bases and J 9 bases, with 7 bases left between them. Germline CDR1 is MNHEY and CDR2 is SVGAGI. The CDR3 spans 12 residues. The sequence was collected from a young man in good health and CMV-seronegative. Sequenced sample: PBMCs. The chain is built from TRBV6-5 and TRBJ1-6; D gene ambiguous. In DNA, the CDR3 is TGTGCCAGCAGTTCCCTAACTTCACCCCTCCACTTT. Its translation: CASSSLTSPLHF.